Presented here are 31 T cell receptor beta chains from one specimen sequenced in a study of spatial heterogeneity in lung cancer. Using its own MiXCR run on the 5' RACE reads, TCRdb lists one record per CDR3 protein. This repertoire shows 11,000 or so distinct CDR3 sequences, roughly 3.7% found once; its top ten account for roughly 52%. Indicated time point: sample taken at primary tumor resection. The sample here was PBMCs, taken at surgery. The receptor set was obtained from a female donor with early-stage non-small cell lung cancer.

This clonotype was counted ten times or more. This rearrangement joins TRBV20-1 to TRBJ1-4; weak D call: TRBD1 (5 bases). The CDR3 runs 13 residues. The V end lost 3 bases, the J end lost 5 bases, and 10 bases lay between the germline ends. CDR1 and CDR2 from the germline V gene are DFQATT and SNEGSKA (reference sequence). The chain's CDR3 is CSASEGRNEKLFF. The CDR3 DNA sequence: TGCAGTGCTAGTGAGGGGCGCAATGAAAAACTGTTTTTT.

This clonotype was picked up many times. In DNA, the CDR3 is TGTGCCAGCAGCTCGGGACAGGGGGAGGAGACCCAGTACTTC. This translates into CASSSGQGEETQYF. V and J are TRBV7-2 and TRBJ2-5, with 11 bases identical to TRBD1. The CDR3 covers 14 residues. The germline gives CDR1 SGHTA, CDR2 FQGNSA. With V trimmed by 4 bases and J by 5 bases, 3 bases remained unmatched.

The sample holds many counts of this clonotype. The chain is built from TRBV15 and TRBJ1-1; 7 positions agree with TRBD1. Trimming took 0 bases from V and 4 from J; bases not matched to a gene: 5. Germline-derived CDR1 and CDR2 are LNHNV and YYDKDF (reference sequence). The CDR3 runs 15 residues. The CDR3 DNA sequence: TGTGCCACCAGCAGAGATCTAGAGGGGGCCACTGAAGCTTTCTTT. This sequence encodes CATSRDLEGATEAFF. The full variable domain, in which reference TRBV15 and TRBJ1-1 provide the parts outside the CDR3, is DAMVIQNPRYQVTQFGKPVTLSCSQTLNHNVMYWYQQKSSQAPKLLFHYYDKDFNNEADTPDNFQSRRPNTSFCFLDIRSPGLGDTAMYLCATSRDLEGATEAFFGQGTRLTVV.

This clonotype was counted at least ten times. CDR3 amino acids: CATSNTGRGGYEQFF. DNA of the CDR3: TGTGCCACCAGCAACACAGGCAGGGGCGGCTATGAGCAGTTCTTC. The chain couples TRBV15 to TRBJ2-1; perhaps TRBD1 as D (6 bases). The CDR3 covers 15 residues. Germline V CDR1 and CDR2: LNHNV, YYDKDF (reference sequence). Trimming cost V 4 bases and J 8 bases, with 18 bases left between them.

This clonotype showed up many times. In nucleotides, the CDR3 is TGTGCCAGCAGTCCCATGGGACGTGGCTACACCTTC. Encoded protein: CASSPMGRGYTF. This rearrangement joins TRBV28 to TRBJ1-2; possible D gene TRBD1, 5 bases. V lost 5 bases and J lost 7, with 11 bases in between. The germline V gene encodes CDR1 MDHEN and CDR2 SYDVKM. The CDR3 covers 12 residues.

On this clonotype: A much larger clone lies one base from this, so it may be a read error. This rearrangement joins TRBV7-2 to TRBJ2-3; D is ambiguous. CDR3 length: 12 residues. In germline, CDR1 is SGHTA, CDR2 FQGNSA. The CDR3 nucleotides read TGTGCCGGCAGCTTATCGGTTGATACGCAGTATTTT. Amino acid sequence: CAGSLSVDTQYF.

In its sample, this clonotype was seen many times. This chain links TRBV7-2 with TRBJ2-7; D possibly corresponds to TRBD2 (5 bases). The CDR3 has 13 amino acids. Trimming left V 5 bases short and J 2 bases short, with 10 bases between. Germline lookup yields CDR1 SGHTA and CDR2 FQGNSA. The CDR3 coding sequence is TGTGCCAGCAGCGGAACCGGGGCCTACGAGCAGTACTTC. It is translated as CASSGTGAYEQYF. Looking up the rest from reference TRBV7-2 and TRBJ2-7 gives the full variable domain: GAGVSQSPSNKVTEKGKDVELRCDPISGHTALYWYRQSLGQGLEFLIYFQGNSAPDKSGLPSDRFSAERTGGSVSTLTIQRTQQEDSAVYLCASSGTGAYEQYFGPGTRLTVT.

This clonotype showed up many times. The chain is built from TRBV6-2 or TRBV6-3 and TRBJ1-6; TRBD1 matches at 7 bases. The CDR3 totals 14 residues. Germline CDR1 and CDR2: MNHEY and SVGEGT. The junction had 7 bases not matched to a gene; V was cut back by 4 bases and J by 10 bases. The chain's CDR3 is CASSSRQGQSPLHF. CDR3 nucleotides: TGTGCCAGCAGTTCCAGACAGGGCCAATCACCCCTCCACTTT.

This clonotype has at least ten counts. The chain has TRBV12-3 or TRBV12-4 and TRBJ2-2, with 11 nucleotides matching TRBD1. V was clipped by 6 bases and J by 6 bases; unmatched bases: 6. The length of the CDR3 is 15 residues. The CDR3, as DNA: TGTGCCAGCAGCGCAAGGACAGGGGGCCCCGGGGAGCTGTTTTTT. This codes for CASSARTGGPGELFF.

The V gene is TRBV28, the J gene TRBJ1-3; D is ambiguous. Germline V CDR1 and CDR2: MDHEN, SYDVKM. The V end was cut by 10 bases, the J end by 0 bases, with 7 bases between. The CDR3 sequence is 12 residues long. This CDR3 reads CAITSSGNTIYF. CDR3 nucleotides: TGTGCCATCACGAGCTCTGGAAACACCATATATTTT.

This clonotype was recorded at least ten times. The V call is TRBV5-1, the J call TRBJ2-2, with 11 positions matching TRBD2. V gave up 1 base and J gave up 4 bases; unmatched junction bases: 6. The CDR3 spans 17 residues. Germline CDR1 is SGHRS and CDR2 is YFSETQ. CDR3 protein: CASSLLGTSGSTGELFF. CDR3 DNA: TGCGCCAGCAGCTTGCTCGGGACTAGCGGTTCCACCGGGGAGCTGTTTTTT.

At least ten counts were recorded for this clonotype. The V gene is TRBV5-1, the J gene TRBJ2-7; TRBD2 matches 8 bases. Losses at the gene ends were 4 bases for V and 2 bases for J; bases not matched to a gene: 11. The CDR3 extends over 16 amino acids. Germline loops: CDR1 SGHRS, CDR2 YFSETQ. The CDR3 DNA sequence: TGCGCCAGCAGCAAGGATTGGGATAGCGGGGCCTACGAGCAGTACTTC. Translation: CASSKDWDSGAYEQYF.

This clonotype was detected many times. The chain has TRBV28 and TRBJ2-5, with 8 bases matching TRBD2. The CDR3 is made up of 15 amino acids. Germline assignment: CDR1 MDHEN and CDR2 SYDVKM. The V segment lost 2 bases and the J segment 2 bases; nucleotides outside the gene matches: 4. The CDR3 bases are TGTGCCAGCAGTTTAGTAACTAGCGGACAAGAGACCCAGTACTTC. Amino acids: CASSLVTSGQETQYF.

This clonotype was counted between two and nine times. The chain combines TRBV19 with TRBJ2-1; 9 bases line up with TRBD2. The CDR3 consists of 16 residues. The germline CDR1 and CDR2 sequences are LNHDA and SQIVND (reference sequence). The junction had 8 bases not matched to a gene; V was cut back by 1 base and J by 7 bases. CDR3 sequence (DNA): TGTGCCAGTAGTATAGCAGCGGGAGGCCGTTGGAATGAGCAGTTCTTC. This encodes CASSIAAGGRWNEQFF.

This clonotype was detected many times. This chain links TRBV6-1 with TRBJ2-3, with 8 positions matching TRBD2. This CDR3 contains 15 residues. Germline V gene sequence: CDR1 MNHNS, CDR2 SASEGT. Germline trimming cut 6 bases from V and 2 bases from J; bases unmatched to any gene: 7. The CDR3, as DNA: TGTGCCAGCAGCGTTCCTAGCGGGCTCACAGATACGCAGTATTTT. Translating it yields CASSVPSGLTDTQYF.

This clonotype was seen ten or more times. J is TRBJ2-7 and V is TRBV20-1; D perhaps matches TRBD1 (6 bases). V lost 0 bases and J 5 bases, leaving 14 bases between the germline ends. This CDR3 has 14 residues. CDR1 is DFQATT, CDR2 SNEGSKA, per germline (reference sequence). For the CDR3, the DNA is TGCAGTGCTAGAGATGGGGCAGGGGTGCACGAGCAGTACTTC. Its translation: CSARDGAGVHEQYF.

By share, this clonotype ranks as large. The genes are TRBV7-2 and TRBJ2-2; TRBD1 matches at 8 bases. Germline V gene data show CDR1 as SGHTA and CDR2 as FQGNSA. The CDR3 has 19 residues. With 5 bases clipped from V and 4 bases from J, the junction kept 18 bases outside the gene matches. CDR3: CASSPRRQGFVGFTGELFF. As DNA, the CDR3 is TGTGCCAGCAGCCCCCGTAGACAGGGGTTCGTCGGTTTCACCGGGGAGCTGTTTTTT.

This clonotype came up many times. Written as DNA, the CDR3 is TGCGCCAGCAGCTGGGACGGGGCGGACACTGAAGCTTTCTTT. Its translation: CASSWDGADTEAFF. The chain couples TRBV5-1 to TRBJ1-1, with D perhaps TRBD1 (5 bases). Trimming took off 3 bases at V and 3 bases at J, with 12 bases between the two ends. Germline loops: CDR1 SGHRS, CDR2 YFSETQ. This CDR3 has 14 amino acids.

This clonotype showed up many times. The chain uses TRBV2 and TRBJ2-7; D is uncertain. The CDR3 is 12 amino acids. The V gene's germline CDR1 is SNHLY and CDR2 FYNNEI. The V and J ends lost 3 bases and 2 bases respectively, with 5 bases between them. The CDR3 protein is CASSEVTYEQYF. The CDR3 DNA follows: TGTGCCAGCAGTGAGGTAACCTACGAGCAGTACTTC.

The chain uses TRBV13 and TRBJ1-5; a possible D gene is TRBD1 (6 bases). The CDR3 is 14 residues long. From germline, CDR1 is PRHDT and CDR2 FYEKMQ (reference sequence). The V gene lost 0 bases and the J gene lost 6 bases, with 9 bases spanning the gap. The DNA for the CDR3 is TGTGCCAGCAGCTTAGGTACAGGGAGTCAGCCCCAGCATTTT. This codes for CASSLGTGSQPQHF.

This clonotype occurred many times. The chain links TRBV2 to TRBJ2-3, with 7 bases fitting TRBD2. CDR1 and CDR2 (germline): SNHLY, FYNNEI. V lost 6 bases to trimming and J lost 1 base; unmatched junction nucleotides: 13. CDR3 length: 17 amino acids. DNA of the CDR3: TGTGCCAGCAGGGGAGGGACCGGGGCCTGGGGCACAGATACGCAGTATTTT. It specifies CASRGGTGAWGTDTQYF.

This clonotype showed up many times. The gene calls are TRBV6-5 and TRBJ1-1; TRBD1 is a possible D gene (6 bases). V lost 0 bases, J lost 4 bases, and 15 bases lay in between. CDR1 and CDR2 from the germline V gene are MNHEY and SVGAGI. This CDR3 is 16 amino acids long. The CDR3 nucleotides read TGTGCCAGCAGTTACTCGAAAAAAGGGGGGCTCACTGAAGCTTTCTTT. Translating gives CASSYSKKGGLTEAFF.

This clonotype came up many times. V usage is TRBV28 and J usage is TRBJ1-6; D is unresolved. Germline values: CDR1 MDHEN, CDR2 SYDVKM. CDR3 length equals 15 residues. Trimming removed 6 bases from V and 0 bases from J, with 9 bases in between. Here the CDR3 DNA reads TGTGCCAGCAGACCTTATTACTCCTATAATTCACCCCTCCACTTT. This translates into CASRPYYSYNSPLHF.

By share of the sample, this clonotype is medium-sized. The V call is TRBV2, the J call TRBJ2-1, with 13 nucleotides matching TRBD2. The ends lost 6 bases at V and 4 bases at J; junction bases unmatched: 9. Germline assignment: CDR1 SNHLY and CDR2 FYNNEI. This CDR3 is built from 17 residues. In DNA form, the CDR3 reads TGTGCCAGCAGCTTCAGCGGACTAGCGGGGGTGTACAATGAGCAGTTCTTC. This gives the protein CASSFSGLAGVYNEQFF.

This clonotype showed up many times. Germline and junction disagree at one end, which may indicate a read error. V usage is TRBV7-6 and J usage is TRBJ2-7; D is perhaps TRBD1 (6 bases). Germline V CDR1 and CDR2: SGHVS, FNYEAQ. This CDR3 region has 18 residues. Here the CDR3 DNA reads TGTGCCAGCAGCTTAGAGTACCCGTCGGGACAACGTTTCGGTGAGCAATACTTC. This gives the protein CASSLEYPSGQRFGEQYF. Full variable domain (outside the CDR3, taken from reference TRBV7-6 and TRBJ2-7): GAGVSQSPRYKVTKRGQDVALRCDPISGHVSLYWYRQALGQGPEFLTYFNYEAQQDKSGLPNDRFSAERPEGSISTLTIQRTEQRDSAMYRCASSLEYPSGQRFGEQYFGPGTRLTVT.

This clonotype is deemed medium-sized (0.01 to 0.1%). This chain joins TRBV4-2 and TRBJ2-5, with TRBD1 identical over 10 bases. Trimming took 0 bases from V and 4 from J; bases not matched to a gene: 5. Germline V CDR1 and CDR2: LGHNA, YNFKEQ. CDR3 length: 16 amino acids. CDR3 sequence reads: CASSQDGTGARETQYF. The CDR3 DNA follows: TGTGCCAGCAGCCAAGACGGGACAGGGGCTAGAGAGACCCAGTACTTC.

At least ten counts were recorded for this clonotype. V and J are TRBV5-6 and TRBJ2-3; D unclear. The germline V gene encodes CDR1 SGHDT and CDR2 YYEEEE. Trimming took 5 bases from V and 5 from J, leaving 6 bases between them. CDR3 length: 11 residues. CDR3 loop: CASSTQDTQYF. In nucleotides, the CDR3 is TGTGCCAGCAGTACGCAAGATACGCAGTATTTT.

This clonotype was recorded many times. The V call is TRBV20-1, the J call TRBJ2-3; 10 bases fit TRBD2. The CDR3 covers 14 residues. In germline, CDR1 is DFQATT, CDR2 SNEGSKA (reference sequence). Trimming cost V 6 bases and J 4 bases; bases outside gene matches: 7. The CDR3 spells CSARGLAGADTQYF. CDR3 coding DNA: TGCAGTGCGAGGGGTCTAGCGGGAGCAGATACGCAGTATTTT.

This clonotype has ten or more counts. This chain joins TRBV24-1 and TRBJ1-2; 8 bases map to TRBD1. The CDR3 sequence is 15 residues long. V lost 5 bases, J lost 4 bases, and 8 bases stayed unmatched. Germline assignment: CDR1 KGHDR and CDR2 SFDVKD. CDR3 region: CATSGPGQEIYGYTF. The CDR3 DNA follows: TGTGCCACCAGTGGCCCGGGACAGGAGATCTATGGCTACACCTTC.

This clonotype rates as medium-sized. V gene TRBV28 combines with J gene TRBJ1-2; possibly TRBD1 for D (6 bases). The CDR3 covers 13 residues. The V gene lost 2 bases and the J gene lost 4 bases, with 8 bases spanning the gap. Germline assignment: CDR1 MDHEN and CDR2 SYDVKM. The DNA for the CDR3 is TGTGCCAGCAGTTTAACGGACAGCTATGGCTACACCTTC. This encodes CASSLTDSYGYTF.

This clonotype was seen many times. The rearrangement joins TRBV13 to TRBJ2-3; 8 bases map to TRBD2. This CDR3 has 15 residues. The trim removed 10 bases at V and 0 bases at J, leaving 9 bases unmatched. Germline-derived CDR1 and CDR2 are PRHDT and FYEKMQ (reference sequence). This chain's CDR3 is CATLHSGMSTDTQYF. DNA of the CDR3: TGTGCCACCCTACATAGCGGGATGAGCACAGATACGCAGTATTTT.